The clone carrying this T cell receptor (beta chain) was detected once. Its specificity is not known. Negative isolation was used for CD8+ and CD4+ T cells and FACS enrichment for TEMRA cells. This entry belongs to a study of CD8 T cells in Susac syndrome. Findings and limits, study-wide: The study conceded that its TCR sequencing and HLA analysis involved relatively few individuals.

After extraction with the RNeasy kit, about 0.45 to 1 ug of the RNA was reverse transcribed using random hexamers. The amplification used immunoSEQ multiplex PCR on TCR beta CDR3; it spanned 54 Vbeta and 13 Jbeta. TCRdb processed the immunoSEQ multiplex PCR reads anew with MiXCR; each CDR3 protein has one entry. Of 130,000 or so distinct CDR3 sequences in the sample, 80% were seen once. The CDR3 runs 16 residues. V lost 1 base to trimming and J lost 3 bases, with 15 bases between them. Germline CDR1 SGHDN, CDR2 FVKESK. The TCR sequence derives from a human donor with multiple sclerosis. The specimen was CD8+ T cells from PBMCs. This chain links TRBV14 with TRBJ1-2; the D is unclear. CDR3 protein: CASSQATTVSHYGYTF. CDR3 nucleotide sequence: TGTGCCAGCAGCCAAGCAACAACAGTCTCACACTATGGCTACACCTTC.